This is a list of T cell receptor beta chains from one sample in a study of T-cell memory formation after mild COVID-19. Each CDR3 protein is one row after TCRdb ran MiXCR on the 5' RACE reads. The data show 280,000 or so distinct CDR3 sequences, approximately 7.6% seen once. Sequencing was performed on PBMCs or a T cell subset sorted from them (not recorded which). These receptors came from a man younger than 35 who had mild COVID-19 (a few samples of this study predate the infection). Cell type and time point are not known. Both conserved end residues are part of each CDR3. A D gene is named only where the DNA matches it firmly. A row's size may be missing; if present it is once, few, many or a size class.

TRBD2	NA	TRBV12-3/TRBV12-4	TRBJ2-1	CASRGLAGSSYNEQFF	TGTGCCAGCAGAGGACTAGCGGGTAGCTCCTACAATGAGCAGTTCTTC
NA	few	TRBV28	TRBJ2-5	CASSNIPRTQYF	TGTGCCAGCAGCAACATTCCGCGGACCCAGTACTTC
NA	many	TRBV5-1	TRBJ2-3	CASSLDQGGPFTQYF	TGCGCCAGCAGCTTGGATCAGGGGGGGCCTTTTACGCAGTATTTT
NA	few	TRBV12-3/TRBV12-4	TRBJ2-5	CASSLRVRQINQETQYF	TGTGCCAGCAGTTTACGAGTACGACAGATAAACCAAGAGACCCAGTACTTC
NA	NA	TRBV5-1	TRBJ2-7	CASSLNGALGYEQYF	TGCGCCAGCAGCTTGAATGGAGCGCTAGGGTACGAGCAGTACTTC
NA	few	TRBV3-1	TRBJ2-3	CASSQEKGFQDTQYF	TGTGCCAGCAGCCAAGAAAAGGGGTTCCAGGATACGCAGTATTTT
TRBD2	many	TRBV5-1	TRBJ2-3	CASSPRLAGSTDTQYF	TGTGCCAGCAGCCCGAGACTAGCGGGGAGCACAGATACGCAGTATTTT
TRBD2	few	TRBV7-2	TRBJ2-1	CASSLAPPRLAGLYNEQFF	TGTGCCAGCAGCTTAGCCCCACCGCGACTAGCGGGACTTTACAATGAGCAGTTCTTC
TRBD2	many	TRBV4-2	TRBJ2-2	CASSLNGGDTGELFF	TGTGCCAGCAGCCTTAACGGGGGGGACACCGGGGAGCTGTTTTTT
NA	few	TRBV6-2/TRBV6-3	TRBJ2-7	CASSSGEEAHEQYF	TGTGCCAGCAGCTCGGGAGAGGAGGCCCACGAGCAGTACTTC
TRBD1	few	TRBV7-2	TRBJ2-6	CASSPGGAGESVLTF	TGTGCCAGCAGCCCAGGGGGCGCAGGTGAAAGCGTCCTGACTTTC
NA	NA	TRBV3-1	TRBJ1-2	CASSPAAGARGYTF	TGTGCCAGCAGCCCCGCGGCTGGGGCGCGGGGCTACACCTTC
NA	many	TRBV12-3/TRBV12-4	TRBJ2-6	CASSLRGGAGANVLTF	TGTGCCAGCAGTTTGAGGGGGGGGGCTGGGGCCAACGTCCTGACTTTC
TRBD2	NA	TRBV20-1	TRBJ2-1	CSARDRLAGDWRQFF	TGCAGTGCTAGAGATAGGCTAGCGGGGGACTGGAGGCAGTTCTTC
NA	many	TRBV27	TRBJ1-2	CASSRTGSDYGYTF	TGTGCCAGCAGCCGAACAGGGAGCGACTATGGCTACACCTTC
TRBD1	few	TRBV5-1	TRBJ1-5	CASSSTGGRQPQHF	TGCGCCAGCAGCTCGACAGGGGGAAGGCAGCCCCAGCATTTT
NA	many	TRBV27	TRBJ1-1	CASSLKLNTEAFF	TGTGCCAGCAGTTTAAAACTGAACACTGAAGCTTTCTTT
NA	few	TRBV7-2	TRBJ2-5	CASSAGSQETQYF	TGTGCCAGCAGCGCGGGATCTCAAGAGACCCAGTACTTC
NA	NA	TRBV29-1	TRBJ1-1	CSVGFMNTEAFF	TGCAGCGTTGGGTTTATGAACACTGAAGCTTTCTTT
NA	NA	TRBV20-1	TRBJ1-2	CSAAGLTDYGYTF	TGCAGTGCCGCCGGACTCACTGACTATGGCTACACCTTC
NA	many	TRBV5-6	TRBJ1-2	CASSSDGGYGYTF	TGTGCCAGCAGCTCGGATGGGGGCTATGGCTACACCTTC
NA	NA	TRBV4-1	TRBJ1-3	CASSQVGTSGNTIYF	TGCGCCAGCAGCCAAGTCGGGACCTCTGGAAACACCATATATTTT
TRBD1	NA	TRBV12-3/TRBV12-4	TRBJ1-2	CASSYPQTGNYGYTF	TGTGCCAGCAGCTACCCTCAGACAGGGAACTATGGCTACACCTTC
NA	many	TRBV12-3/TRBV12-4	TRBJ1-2	CASSFVPNYGYTF	TGTGCCAGCAGTTTTGTCCCGAACTATGGCTACACCTTC
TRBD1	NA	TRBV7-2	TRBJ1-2	CASSLGTGIRGYTF	TGTGCCAGCAGCTTAGGGACAGGGATACGGGGCTACACCTTC
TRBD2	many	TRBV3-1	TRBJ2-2	CASTPSQRGAGELFF	TGTGCCAGCACCCCAAGCCAGCGGGGGGCCGGGGAGCTGTTTTTT
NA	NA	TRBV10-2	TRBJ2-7	CASRGGGLGSYEQYF	TGCGCCAGCAGGGGAGGGGGCCTCGGGTCCTACGAGCAGTACTTC
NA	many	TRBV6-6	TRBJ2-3	CASGGADTQYF	TGTGCCAGTGGGGGCGCAGATACGCAGTATTTT
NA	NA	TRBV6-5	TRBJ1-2	CASRLPGDYGYTF	TGTGCCAGCAGGCTCCCAGGCGACTATGGCTACACCTTC
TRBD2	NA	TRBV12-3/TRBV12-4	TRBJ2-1	CASSFGPSGGNEQFF	TGTGCCAGCAGTTTCGGGCCTAGCGGGGGTAATGAGCAGTTCTTC
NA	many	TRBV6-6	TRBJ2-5	CASTPPGFEETQYF	TGTGCCAGCACCCCCCCTGGATTTGAGGAGACCCAGTACTTC
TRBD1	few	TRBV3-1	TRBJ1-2	CASSQGGTGLHYGYTF	TGTGCCAGCAGCCAAGGGGGGACAGGGCTACACTATGGCTACACCTTC
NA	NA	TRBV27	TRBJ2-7	CASSSTITSYEQYF	TGTGCCAGCAGTTCAACCATCACCTCCTACGAGCAGTACTTC
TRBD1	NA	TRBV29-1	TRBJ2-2	CSASGWPTGGTYTGELFF	TGCAGCGCCTCCGGTTGGCCCACAGGGGGAACGTACACCGGGGAGCTGTTTTTT
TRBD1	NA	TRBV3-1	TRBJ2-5	CASSQIPGQQETQYF	TGTGCCAGCAGCCAGATTCCGGGACAGCAAGAGACCCAGTACTTC
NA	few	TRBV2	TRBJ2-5	CASKNQETQYF	TGTGCCAGCAAGAACCAAGAGACCCAGTACTTC
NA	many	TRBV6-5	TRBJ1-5	CASKPQGRLIQPQHF	TGTGCCAGCAAGCCCCAGGGGCGCCTCATTCAGCCCCAGCATTTT
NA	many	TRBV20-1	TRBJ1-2	CSAVRISHGYGYTF	TGCAGTGCGGTTAGGATCTCCCATGGCTATGGCTACACCTTC
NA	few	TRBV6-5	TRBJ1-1	CASVGSTEAFF	TGTGCCAGCGTAGGAAGCACTGAAGCTTTCTTT
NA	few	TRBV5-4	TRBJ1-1	CATGGQGSVTEAFF	TGTGCCACCGGCGGGCAGGGGTCGGTCACTGAAGCTTTCTTT
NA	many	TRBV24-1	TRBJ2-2	CATSDPRRGTHGELFF	TGTGCCACCAGTGACCCTCGACGGGGGACCCACGGGGAGCTGTTTTTT
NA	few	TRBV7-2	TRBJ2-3	CASSPNPRGRGTDTQYF	TGTGCCAGCAGCCCAAATCCCCGGGGGCGAGGCACAGATACGCAGTATTTT
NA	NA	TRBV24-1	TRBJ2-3	CATQRGWPDTQYF	TGTGCCACCCAGAGAGGTTGGCCAGATACGCAGTATTTT
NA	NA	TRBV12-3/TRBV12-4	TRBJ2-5	CASSFQLGETQYF	TGTGCCAGCAGTTTTCAGTTAGGGGAGACCCAGTACTTC
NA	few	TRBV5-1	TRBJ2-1	CASSSTPRGNSYNEQFF	TGCGCCAGCAGCTCTACTCCGCGGGGAAACTCCTACAATGAGCAGTTCTTC
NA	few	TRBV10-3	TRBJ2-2	CAISVSGEGSNTGELFF	TGTGCCATCAGTGTATCGGGAGAGGGATCGAACACCGGGGAGCTGTTTTTT
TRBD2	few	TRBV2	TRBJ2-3	CASLAGGENTQYF	TGTGCCAGCCTAGCGGGGGGGGAAAATACGCAGTATTTT
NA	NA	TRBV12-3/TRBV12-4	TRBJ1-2	CASSSRRVEGYTF	TGTGCCAGCTCCTCTCGCCGGGTTGAAGGCTACACCTTC
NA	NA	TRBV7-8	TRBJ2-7	CASSPAVGPLYEQYF	TGTGCCAGCAGCCCCGCGGTTGGACCCCTCTACGAGCAGTACTTC
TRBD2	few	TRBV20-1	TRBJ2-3	CSARAGLAGADTQYF	TGCAGTGCTAGAGCCGGACTAGCGGGGGCAGATACGCAGTATTTT
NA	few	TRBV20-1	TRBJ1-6	CSARKEFYSPLHF	TGCAGTGCTAGAAAGGAGTTCTATTCACCCCTCCACTTT
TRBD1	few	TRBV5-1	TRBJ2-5	CASSHGDSGAETQYF	TGCGCCAGCAGTCACGGGGACAGTGGGGCTGAGACCCAGTACTTC
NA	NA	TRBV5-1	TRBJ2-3	CASRDDLTDTQYF	TGCGCCAGCAGAGACGATCTTACAGATACGCAGTATTTT